The 28 T cell receptor beta chains below come from one sample, sequenced in a study of shared clonotypes between healthy human individuals. Naive CD8 cells lacked CD45RO and underwent positive selection for CCR7, leaving out terminally differentiated effector memory CD45RA+ cells. Here immunoSEQ multiplex PCR was the method, and the copy in TCRdb shows in-frame clones only, minus some. The sample consists of roughly 590,000 clones, roughly 96% of them appearing once. The sequenced material came from naive CD8+ T cells sorted from blood. These receptors were obtained from a woman under 40 in good health.

This chain links TRBV5-5 with TRBJ2-7, with D possibly TRBD1 on 6 matching bases. CDR1 is SGHKS, CDR2 YYEKEE, per germline (reference sequence). This CDR3 spans 15 amino acids. V gave up 5 bases and J gave up 2 bases, with 17 bases separating them. CDR3 residues: CASRRPGTPTYEQYF. In nucleotides, the CDR3 is TGTGCCAGCAGACGCCCCGGGACACCGACCTACGAGCAGTACTTC.

This clone was recorded only once. The chain has TRBV4-2 and TRBJ2-3; 13 nucleotides line up with TRBD2. V gave up 0 bases and J gave up 4 bases; unmatched junction bases: 4. The CDR3 extends over 17 amino acids. Germline V CDR1 and CDR2: LGHNA, YNFKEQ. This chain's CDR3 is CASSQEGTSGIADTQYF. CDR3 sequence (DNA): TGTGCCAGCAGCCAAGAAGGGACTAGCGGGATTGCAGATACGCAGTATTTT.

Only one count was recorded for this clone. The chain is built from TRBV30 and TRBJ2-5; TRBD2 aligns across 11 bases. The better agreement between TRBJ2-7 and the DNA end casts doubt on the J call. Germline V lookup: CDR1 GTSNPN, CDR2 SVGIG (reference sequence). The length of the CDR3 is 15 residues. The CDR3 DNA is TGTGCCTGGAGTGTACTAGCGGGAGTGCGTAACGAGCAGTACTTC. This codes for CAWSVLAGVRNEQYF.

This chain links TRBV6-5 with TRBJ1-6; D is perhaps TRBD1 (6 bases). CDR3 size: 14 residues. Germline V gene sequence: CDR1 MNHEY, CDR2 SVGAGI. Trimming removed 2 bases from V and 8 bases from J, with 10 bases in between. CDR3 sequence: CASSYQGTDSPLHF. CDR3 coding DNA: TGTGCCAGCAGTTACCAGGGGACGGATTCACCCCTCCACTTT.

This rearrangement joins TRBV4-1 to TRBJ2-7, with a weak D call TRBD2 (5 bases). V lost 2 bases and J 3 bases, leaving 14 bases between the germline ends. This CDR3 is 15 amino acids long. The V gene's germline CDR1 is MGHRA and CDR2 YSYEKL. The CDR3 region is CASSQSSHGVYEQYF. The CDR3, as DNA: TGCGCCAGCAGCCAATCGTCCCACGGGGTCTACGAGCAGTACTTC.

The chain employs TRBV18 and TRBJ2-2, with D tentatively TRBD2 (5 bases). This CDR3 contains 16 residues. V was clipped by 8 bases and J by 5 bases, with 21 bases between them. Germline lookup yields CDR1 KGHSH and CDR2 LQKENI. This CDR3 is CASHSSRAVETGELFF. The CDR3 DNA sequence: TGTGCCAGCCACTCCTCGAGGGCAGTCGAGACCGGGGAGCTGTTTTTT. The full variable domain, rest sourced from reference TRBV18 and TRBJ2-2, is NAGVMQNPRHLVRRRGQEARLRCSPMKGHSHVYWYRQLPEEGLKFMVYLQKENIIDESGMPKERFSAEFPKEGPSILRIQQVVRGDSAAYFCASHSSRAVETGELFFGEGSRLTVL.

Only one count was recorded for this clone. The V gene is TRBV9, the J gene TRBJ2-1; 16 bases align to TRBD2. Germline CDR1 reads SGDLS; CDR2 reads YYNGEE. The CDR3 consists of 15 residues. V lost 4 bases and J lost 10; bases outside the gene matches: 5. The CDR3 sequence: CASSPGTSGRVEQFF. CDR3 bases: TGTGCCAGCAGCCCCGGGACTAGCGGGAGGGTGGAGCAGTTCTTC.

The chain carries TRBV5-4 and TRBJ2-7, with D maybe TRBD1 (6 bases). This CDR3 region has 17 residues. Germline V gene data show CDR1 as SGHNT and CDR2 as YYREEE (reference sequence). V was cut by 4 bases and J by 2 bases, with 22 bases left in between. CDR3 sequence (DNA): TGTGCCAGCAGCAACGGGGTCGCCAGGGGAGCAACCTACGAGCAGTACTTC. It translates to CASSNGVARGATYEQYF.

The V gene is TRBV9, the J gene TRBJ2-1; TRBD2 agrees at 11 bases. The V and J ends lost 2 bases and 7 bases, in that order; junction bases with no gene match: 17. The CDR3 loop spans 19 amino acids. CDR1 is SGDLS, CDR2 YYNGEE, per germline. In DNA form, the CDR3 reads TGTGCCAGCAGCGTGGGTAGCGGGAGGGCAATGGGTAGGGGGAATGAGCAGTTCTTC. Translated: CASSVGSGRAMGRGNEQFF.

This clone was seen just once. The genes are TRBV10-1 and TRBJ2-7; D remains ambiguous. Trimming removed 2 bases at V and 0 bases at J, with 8 bases between. The CDR3 covers 14 residues. Germline loops: CDR1 WNHNN, CDR2 SYGVQD (reference sequence). CDR3 in amino acids: CASSETASSYEQYF. The CDR3 bases are TGCGCCAGCAGTGAGACAGCGAGCTCCTACGAGCAGTACTTC.

The V and J genes are TRBV9 and TRBJ2-2; D uncertain. V shed 1 base and J shed 5 bases, with 3 bases lying between them. Germline V gene sequence: CDR1 SGDLS, CDR2 YYNGEE. The CDR3 consists of 12 residues. CDR3 protein: CASSVRTGELFF. Written as DNA, the CDR3 is TGTGCCAGCAGCGTAAGGACCGGGGAGCTGTTTTTT.

The rearrangement links TRBV30 to TRBJ1-1; no reliable D call. This CDR3 has 16 amino acids. Per germline, CDR1 GTSNPN and CDR2 SVGIG (reference sequence). V lost 4 bases and J lost 3, with 21 bases in between. The CDR3: CAWTGPAVPMDTEAFF. The CDR3 DNA is TGTGCCTGGACCGGGCCCGCAGTTCCGATGGACACTGAAGCTTTCTTT. Together with reference TRBV30 and TRBJ1-1, the CDR3 gives the full variable domain: SQTIHQWPATLVQPVGSPLSLECTVEGTSNPNLYWYRQAAGRGLQLLFYSVGIGQISSEVPQNLSASRPQDRQFILSSKKLLLSDSGFYLCAWTGPAVPMDTEAFFGQGTRLTVV.

The chain carries TRBV7-9 and TRBJ2-5; D unclear. Looked up from germline, CDR1 is SEHNR and CDR2 is FQNEAQ (reference sequence). This CDR3 region has 12 residues. V dropped 7 bases and J dropped 6 bases, with 12 bases sitting between them. Written as DNA, the CDR3 is TGTGCCAGCACCTGGGGTACGAAGACCCAGTACTTC. Translated: CASTWGTKTQYF.

This chain joins TRBV19 and TRBJ1-1, with 12 bases identical to TRBD1. Unmatched junction bases numbered 4, after V lost 3 bases and J lost 8 bases. Per the germline V gene, CDR1 is LNHDA and CDR2 is SQIVND (reference sequence). The CDR3 runs to 14 residues. In DNA form, the CDR3 reads TGTGCCAGTAGTATTGGGACAGGGGGCGCGGAAGCTTTCTTT. Translation: CASSIGTGGAEAFF.

This sequence joins TRBV19 and TRBJ2-1; 13 nucleotides agree with TRBD2. This CDR3 has 16 residues. Germline CDR1 is LNHDA and CDR2 is SQIVND (reference sequence). V was clipped by 6 bases and J by 9 bases; unmatched bases: 11. The CDR3 here is CASSPFGLAGVGEQFF. In DNA, the CDR3 is TGTGCCAGTAGCCCTTTCGGACTAGCGGGAGTCGGTGAGCAGTTCTTC.

The chain carries TRBV7-9 and TRBJ2-5; possible D gene TRBD1, 6 bases. Judging by the DNA end, TRBJ2-7 fits better; the J call may be wrong. The CDR3 covers 12 residues. Germline assignment: CDR1 SEHNR and CDR2 FQNEAQ (reference sequence). The CDR3 protein is CASRPDSYEQYF. CDR3 DNA: TGTGCCAGCAGACCGGACAGCTACGAGCAGTACTTC.

This CDR3 is CASSSRTGVLYEQYF. Here the CDR3 DNA reads TGTGCCAGCAGTTCCCGGACAGGCGTACTCTACGAGCAGTACTTC. The chain couples TRBV27 to TRBJ2-7, with 7 bases that match TRBD1. The germline CDR1 and CDR2 sequences are MNHEY and SMNVEV (reference sequence). The CDR3 loop spans 15 amino acids. The ends lost 4 bases at V and 3 bases at J; junction bases unmatched: 9.

The chain combines TRBV11-2 with TRBJ2-1; 15 positions agree with TRBD2. Germline trimming cut 4 bases from V and 7 bases from J; bases unmatched to any gene: 8. The length of the CDR3 is 17 residues. Per the germline V gene, CDR1 is SGHAT and CDR2 is FQNNGV. CDR3 sequence reads: CASSSRTSGRGVNEQFF. In DNA form, the CDR3 reads TGTGCCAGCAGCTCACGGACTAGCGGGAGGGGGGTAAATGAGCAGTTCTTC.

V gene TRBV28 combines with J gene TRBJ1-4; no reliable D call. Trimming pared 2 bases from V and 8 bases from J, leaving 21 bases between. CDR3 size: 17 residues. From germline, CDR1 is MDHEN and CDR2 SYDVKM. The CDR3 DNA reads TGTGCCAGCAGTTTAGTGGCAGACCACCCGGGCAAGGAAAAACTGTTTTTT. Residues: CASSLVADHPGKEKLFF.

The chain joins TRBV7-6 to TRBJ1-4; possibly TRBD1 for D (6 bases). V was trimmed by 10 bases and J by 7 bases, leaving 22 bases between them. The CDR3 extends over 15 amino acids. CDR1 is SGHVS, CDR2 FNYEAQ, per germline. The CDR3 sequence: CATLSPGAFGEKLFF. CDR3 DNA: TGTGCCACCCTCTCGCCGGGGGCCTTTGGTGAAAAACTGTTTTTT.

This chain joins TRBV7-9 and TRBJ2-7; TRBD1 is a possible D gene (5 bases). Germline values: CDR1 SEHNR, CDR2 FQNEAQ (reference sequence). This CDR3 has 13 residues. The germline V and J ends were trimmed by 1 base and 3 bases, with 7 bases remaining between them. CDR3 DNA sequence: TGTGCCAGCAGCTTAGGGACAATCTACGAGCAGTACTTC. This sequence encodes CASSLGTIYEQYF.

The chain has TRBV6-1 and TRBJ2-7; TRBD1 is a possible D gene (5 bases). Germline CDR1 MNHNS, CDR2 SASEGT. The CDR3 sequence is 13 residues long. V lost 7 bases, J lost 1 base, and 11 bases lay in between. This CDR3 is CASIRQGSYEQYF. The DNA of the CDR3 is TGTGCCAGCATTCGGCAGGGATCCTACGAGCAGTACTTC.

The rearrangement uses TRBV5-8 and TRBJ1-1, with D hard to call. The CDR3 contains 13 residues. The V end lost 0 bases, the J end lost 5 bases, and 8 bases lay between the germline ends. Germline V gives CDR1 SGHTS, CDR2 YDEGEE. DNA of the CDR3: TGTGCCAGCAGCTTGGGGGCCTATACTGAAGCTTTCTTT. Encoded protein: CASSLGAYTEAFF. The variable domain in full, with the rest retrieved from reference TRBV5-8 and TRBJ1-1, is EAGVTQSPTHLIKTRGQQATLRCSPISGHTSVYWYQQALGLGLQFLLWYDEGEERNRGNFPPRFSGRQFPNYSSELNVNALELEDSALYLCASSLGAYTEAFFGQGTRLTVV.

V and J are TRBV27 and TRBJ1-1; D is uncertain. The CDR3 runs to 12 residues. Trimming cost V 8 bases and J 6 bases, with 13 bases left between them. In germline, CDR1 is MNHEY, CDR2 SMNVEV (reference sequence). This CDR3 reads CASGYGAAEAFF. CDR3 coding DNA: TGTGCCAGCGGGTATGGCGCCGCTGAAGCTTTCTTT.

This chain links TRBV28 with TRBJ1-5, with a tentative D call TRBD1 (5 bases). Germline V gene lookup returns CDR1 MDHEN and CDR2 SYDVKM. V shed 1 base and J shed 1 base, with 17 bases lying between them. The CDR3 runs to 18 residues. The CDR3 sequence: CASSLLLRGVNSNQPQHF. In DNA, the CDR3 is TGTGCCAGCAGTTTATTATTAAGGGGAGTAAACAGCAATCAGCCCCAGCATTTT.

The CDR3 DNA is TGTGCCAGCAGCTTAGGGCAGGGTGGGGGCTCGCAGTATTTT. Protein sequence: CASSLGQGGGSQYF. This chain connects TRBV5-5 to TRBJ2-3; a weak D match, TRBD1 (6 bases). The CDR3 length is 14 residues. Trimming left V 2 bases short and J 10 bases short, with 17 bases between. CDR1 is SGHKS and CDR2 is YYEKEE in the germline V gene (reference sequence).

This clone was found once. The chain recombines TRBV29-1 with TRBJ2-5; D is ambiguous. V lost 4 bases to trimming and J lost 5 bases, with 8 bases between them. This CDR3 region has 11 residues. CDR1 and CDR2 from the germline V gene are SQVTM and ANQGSEA. The CDR3 nucleotides read TGCAGCGTTGGGGCCGGGGAGACCCAGTACTTC. Its protein product is CSVGAGETQYF.

The chain uses TRBV23-1 and TRBJ2-5; either TRBD1 or TRBD2 may supply D (5 bases each). TRBV23-1 is labeled an ORF, and its function is uncertain. V shed 0 bases and J shed 5 bases, with 13 bases lying between them. This CDR3 has 15 amino acids. CDR3: CASSQSPGTKETQYF. CDR3 nucleotide sequence: TGCGCCAGCAGTCAATCGCCTGGGACGAAGGAGACCCAGTACTTC.